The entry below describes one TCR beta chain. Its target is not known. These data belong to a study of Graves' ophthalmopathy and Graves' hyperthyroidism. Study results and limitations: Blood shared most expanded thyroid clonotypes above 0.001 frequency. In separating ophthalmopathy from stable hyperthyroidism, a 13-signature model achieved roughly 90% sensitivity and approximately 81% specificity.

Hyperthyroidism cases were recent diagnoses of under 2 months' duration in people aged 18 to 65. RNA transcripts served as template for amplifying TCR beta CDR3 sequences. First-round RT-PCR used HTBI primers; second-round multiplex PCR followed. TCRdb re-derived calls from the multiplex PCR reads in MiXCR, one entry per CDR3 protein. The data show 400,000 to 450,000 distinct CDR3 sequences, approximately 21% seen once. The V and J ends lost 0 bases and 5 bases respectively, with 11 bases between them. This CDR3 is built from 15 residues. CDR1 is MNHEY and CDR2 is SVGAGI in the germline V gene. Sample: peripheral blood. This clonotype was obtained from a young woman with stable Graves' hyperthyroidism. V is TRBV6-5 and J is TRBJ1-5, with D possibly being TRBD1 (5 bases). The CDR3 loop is CASSYSGTLDQPQHF. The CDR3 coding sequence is TGTGCCAGCAGTTACTCGGGGACGCTCGATCAGCCCCAGCATTTT.